The subject of this entry is one T cell receptor beta chain. Compared with germline, one end of the junction differs, possibly owing to a read error. Authors' processing steps: By means of reference gene primer amplification, nucleated cell counts were estimated. The data were produced by immunoSEQ multiplex PCR, yet TCRdb's version contains in-frame clones alone and is incomplete. That table gives V, J and clone size, and the DNA gave D and trimming. Among roughly 250,000 clones listed, approximately 86% were seen once. The CDR3 has 15 amino acids. Looked up from germline, CDR1 is SGHRS and CDR2 is YFSETQ. The data are from a study of blood T cell repertoires in COVID-19.

The material sequenced was peripheral blood. The TCR sequence derives from a woman aged 80 or over with active or convalescent COVID-19. The chain has TRBV5-1 and TRBJ1-1; TRBD1 aligns across 11 bases. CDR3 loop: CARSGQGAGDTEAFF. CDR3 DNA: TGCGCCCGCAGCGGACAGGGGGCGGGGGACACTGAAGCTTTCTTT.